Listed below are T cell receptor beta chains from one sample, sequenced in a study of blood T cell repertoires in COVID-19. Clones were sequenced by immunoSEQ multiplex PCR, and TCRdb holds only the in-frame ones, with some missing. Of roughly 250,000 clones in the sample, about 91% are singletons; the top ten hold 2% to 3%. The sequenced material came from peripheral blood. The receptors derive from a person under 30 with COVID-19, enrolled during active disease. Each CDR3 is given with its conserved first and last residue. D genes are given only for firm matches. Clone size is stated in some rows and not others, as once, few, many or a class when expanded.

j_gene: TRBJ1-3; d_gene: TRBD1; v_gene: TRBV5-1; abundance: -; CDR3aa: CASSLRQGEAGNTIYF; CDR3nt: TGCGCCAGCAGCCTTAGACAGGGTGAAGCCGGAAACACCATATATTTT
j_gene: TRBJ2-3; d_gene: TRBD2; v_gene: TRBV9; abundance: -; CDR3aa: CASSAASGKDTDTQYF; CDR3nt: TGTGCCAGCAGCGCGGCTAGCGGGAAAGACACAGATACGCAGTATTTT
j_gene: TRBJ2-1; d_gene: -; v_gene: TRBV19; abundance: -; CDR3aa: CASSIDQEEQFF; CDR3nt: TGTGCCAGTAGTATAGATCAGGAAGAGCAGTTCTTC
j_gene: TRBJ2-2; d_gene: TRBD2; v_gene: TRBV7-7; abundance: -; CDR3aa: CASSETREGTGELFF; CDR3nt: TGTGCTAGCAGCGAGACCAGGGAGGGCACCGGGGAGCTGTTTTTT
j_gene: TRBJ2-7; d_gene: -; v_gene: TRBV15; abundance: -; CDR3aa: CATSTGWSEQYF; CDR3nt: TGTGCCACCAGCACCGGGTGGAGCGAGCAGTACTTC
j_gene: TRBJ2-1; d_gene: -; v_gene: TRBV13; abundance: -; CDR3aa: CASSRIGLNEQFF; CDR3nt: TGTGCCAGCAGTCGAATTGGACTGAATGAGCAGTTCTTC
j_gene: TRBJ2-1; d_gene: -; v_gene: TRBV18; abundance: -; CDR3aa: CASSPGLQVYNEQFF; CDR3nt: TGTGCCAGCTCACCAGGATTACAGGTCTACAATGAGCAGTTCTTC
j_gene: TRBJ2-5; d_gene: -; v_gene: TRBV23-1; abundance: -; CDR3aa: CARLQLQETQYF; CDR3nt: TGCGCCCGGCTACAGCTCCAAGAGACCCAGTACTTC
j_gene: TRBJ2-1; d_gene: -; v_gene: TRBV9; abundance: -; CDR3aa: CASSRGSSYNEQFF; CDR3nt: TGTGCCAGCTCCCGGGGGAGCTCCTACAATGAGCAGTTCTTC
j_gene: TRBJ2-7; d_gene: TRBD2; v_gene: TRBV6-4; abundance: -; CDR3aa: CASSPPSGRANEQYF; CDR3nt: TGTGCCAGCAGTCCCCCTAGCGGGAGAGCCAACGAGCAGTACTTC
j_gene: TRBJ1-2; d_gene: -; v_gene: TRBV11-2; abundance: -; CDR3aa: CASSLDRGYGYTF; CDR3nt: TGTGCCAGCAGCTTAGACAGGGGCTATGGCTACACCTTC
j_gene: TRBJ1-6; d_gene: -; v_gene: TRBV30; abundance: -; CDR3aa: CAWSVKTVKSEAYNSPLHF; CDR3nt: TGTGCCTGGAGTGTAAAAACAGTCAAGTCGGAAGCATATAATTCACCCCTCCACTTT
j_gene: TRBJ2-1; d_gene: TRBD2; v_gene: TRBV7-8; abundance: few; CDR3aa: CASSFRGTSINNEQFF; CDR3nt: TGTGCCAGCAGCTTCCGTGGGACTAGCATAAACAATGAGCAGTTCTTC
j_gene: TRBJ1-3; d_gene: -; v_gene: TRBV7-2; abundance: -; CDR3aa: CASSLVLEDTIYF; CDR3nt: TGTGCCAGCAGCTTAGTTCTTGAGGACACCATATATTTT
j_gene: TRBJ2-7; d_gene: -; v_gene: TRBV5-1; abundance: -; CDR3aa: CASSLGGITYEQYF; CDR3nt: TGCGCCAGCAGCTTGGGAGGGATTACCTACGAGCAGTACTTC
j_gene: TRBJ2-7; d_gene: TRBD2; v_gene: TRBV27; abundance: -; CDR3aa: CASSSSAGTSGSWGQYF; CDR3nt: TGTGCCAGCAGTTCCTCGGCCGGGACTAGCGGGAGTTGGGGGCAGTACTTC
j_gene: TRBJ1-4; d_gene: TRBD1; v_gene: TRBV20-1; abundance: -; CDR3aa: CSAFRDRLFF; CDR3nt: TGCAGTGCTTTCCGGGACAGGTTGTTTTTT
j_gene: TRBJ2-1; d_gene: TRBD2; v_gene: TRBV12-5; abundance: -; CDR3aa: CASGLVPSGSYNEQFF; CDR3nt: TGTGCTAGTGGTTTGGTCCCTAGCGGGAGCTACAATGAGCAGTTCTTC
j_gene: TRBJ2-1; d_gene: TRBD2; v_gene: TRBV2; abundance: -; CDR3aa: CASSRGLAGSYNEQFF; CDR3nt: TGTGCCAGCAGCCGGGGACTAGCGGGCTCCTACAATGAGCAGTTCTTC
j_gene: TRBJ2-2; d_gene: -; v_gene: TRBV7-7; abundance: few; CDR3aa: CASSLAGGGSTGELFF; CDR3nt: TGTGCCAGCAGCTTAGCGGGAGGGGGTAGCACCGGGGAGCTGTTTTTT
j_gene: TRBJ2-5; d_gene: TRBD1; v_gene: TRBV24-1; abundance: -; CDR3aa: CATSGPTGTETQYF; CDR3nt: TGTGCCACCAGTGGACCGACAGGGACGGAGACCCAGTACTTC
j_gene: TRBJ2-7; d_gene: TRBD1; v_gene: TRBV10-1; abundance: -; CDR3aa: CASSDPTGDEQYF; CDR3nt: TGCGCCAGCAGTGACCCTACAGGGGACGAGCAGTACTTC
j_gene: TRBJ2-7; d_gene: -; v_gene: TRBV4-1; abundance: -; CDR3aa: CASSLSGAAAYEQYF; CDR3nt: TGCGCCAGCAGTTTAAGTGGCGCGGCAGCCTACGAGCAGTACTTC
j_gene: TRBJ2-5; d_gene: TRBD2; v_gene: TRBV7-9; abundance: once; CDR3aa: CASSREAGSQYF; CDR3nt: TGTGCCAGCAGCCGGGAGGCTGGGTCCCAGTACTTC
j_gene: TRBJ1-3; d_gene: -; v_gene: TRBV25-1; abundance: -; CDR3aa: CASTGNSGNTIYF; CDR3nt: TGTGCCAGCACAGGGAACTCTGGAAACACCATATATTTT
j_gene: TRBJ2-1; d_gene: TRBD2; v_gene: TRBV24-1; abundance: -; CDR3aa: CATSPSGRSSYNEQFF; CDR3nt: TGTGCCACCAGTCCTAGCGGGAGGTCGAGCTACAATGAGCAGTTCTTC
j_gene: TRBJ2-3; d_gene: TRBD2; v_gene: TRBV6-5; abundance: -; CDR3aa: CASSYGTSGSTDTQYF; CDR3nt: TGTGCCAGCAGTTACGGGACTAGCGGGAGCACAGATACGCAGTATTTT
j_gene: TRBJ1-1; d_gene: -; v_gene: TRBV9; abundance: -; CDR3aa: CASSVAGNTEAFF; CDR3nt: TGTGCCAGCAGCGTAGCAGGGAACACTGAAGCTTTCTTT
j_gene: TRBJ1-2; d_gene: -; v_gene: TRBV27; abundance: -; CDR3aa: CASSLSGMPNYGYTF; CDR3nt: TGTGCCAGCAGTTTGAGCGGGATGCCAAACTATGGCTACACCTTC
j_gene: TRBJ1-1; d_gene: -; v_gene: TRBV30; abundance: -; CDR3aa: CAWSVQVNTEAFF; CDR3nt: TGTGCCTGGAGTGTACAAGTGAACACTGAAGCTTTCTTT
j_gene: TRBJ2-1; d_gene: -; v_gene: TRBV9; abundance: -; CDR3aa: CASSGGLGYNEQFF; CDR3nt: TGTGCCAGCAGCGGTGGGCTTGGCTACAATGAGCAGTTCTTC
j_gene: TRBJ2-1; d_gene: TRBD2; v_gene: TRBV19; abundance: -; CDR3aa: CASSTLAGVAYNEQFF; CDR3nt: TGTGCCAGTAGTACTTTAGCGGGAGTTGCCTACAATGAGCAGTTCTTC
j_gene: TRBJ2-3; d_gene: -; v_gene: TRBV4-1; abundance: -; CDR3aa: CASSQDIGQGMDTQYF; CDR3nt: TGCGCCAGCAGCCAAGATATTGGCCAGGGAATGGATACGCAGTATTTT
j_gene: TRBJ2-1; d_gene: TRBD2; v_gene: TRBV29-1; abundance: -; CDR3aa: CSVRSGTSNYHQFF; CDR3nt: TGCAGCGTTCGGAGTGGGACTAGCAATTACCACCAGTTCTTC
j_gene: TRBJ2-7; d_gene: TRBD2; v_gene: TRBV5-5; abundance: -; CDR3aa: CASSWSGNREQYF; CDR3nt: TGTGCCAGCAGCTGGAGCGGGAATCGCGAGCAGTACTTC
j_gene: TRBJ2-3; d_gene: TRBD2; v_gene: TRBV5-4; abundance: once; CDR3aa: CASSHDPTSGQRTDTQYF; CDR3nt: TGTGCCAGCAGCCATGATCCGACTAGCGGGCAACGCACAGATACGCAGTATTTT
j_gene: TRBJ1-5; d_gene: TRBD1; v_gene: TRBV18; abundance: -; CDR3aa: CASSPVGQGGQPQHF; CDR3nt: TGTGCCAGCTCACCTGTGGGACAGGGGGGTCAGCCCCAGCATTTT
j_gene: TRBJ1-5; d_gene: -; v_gene: TRBV30; abundance: -; CDR3aa: CAWRSGAGWSPQHF; CDR3nt: TGTGCCTGGAGGTCAGGGGCAGGTTGGTCGCCCCAGCATTTT
j_gene: TRBJ1-6; d_gene: -; v_gene: TRBV10-3; abundance: once; CDR3aa: CAISEGIEVRIYSPPHF; CDR3nt: TGTGCCATCAGTGAGGGTATCGAGGTTAGGATTTATTCACCCCCCCACTTT
j_gene: TRBJ1-4; d_gene: -; v_gene: TRBV28; abundance: -; CDR3aa: CASRFRDTLDNEKLFF; CDR3nt: TGTGCCAGCCGATTCCGGGACACTCTCGATAATGAAAAACTGTTTTTT
j_gene: TRBJ2-1; d_gene: TRBD2; v_gene: TRBV7-2; abundance: -; CDR3aa: CASSHRNLAREGPGEQFF; CDR3nt: TGTGCCAGCAGCCACCGTAACCTAGCTAGGGAGGGCCCCGGTGAGCAGTTCTTC
j_gene: TRBJ2-3; d_gene: -; v_gene: TRBV14; abundance: -; CDR3aa: CASSQYRVFDTDTQYF; CDR3nt: TGTGCCAGCAGCCAATACAGGGTTTTCGACACAGATACGCAGTATTTT
j_gene: TRBJ2-1; d_gene: -; v_gene: TRBV28; abundance: -; CDR3aa: CASSLDSREQFF; CDR3nt: TGTGCCAGCAGTTTAGACTCAAGGGAGCAGTTCTTC
j_gene: TRBJ2-1; d_gene: -; v_gene: TRBV24-1; abundance: -; CDR3aa: CATSDQDRGSYNEQFF; CDR3nt: TGTGCCACCAGTGATCAAGACAGAGGATCCTACAATGAGCAGTTCTTC
j_gene: TRBJ2-5; d_gene: TRBD2; v_gene: TRBV27; abundance: once; CDR3aa: CASSLAADQETQYF; CDR3nt: TGTGCCAGCAGCCTAGCGGCAGATCAAGAGACCCAGTACTTC
j_gene: TRBJ1-2; d_gene: -; v_gene: TRBV10-1; abundance: few; CDR3aa: CASSEQQGYGYTF; CDR3nt: TGCGCCAGCAGTGAGCAACAGGGCTATGGCTACACCTTC